Below, 27 T cell receptor beta chains from the same sample are listed, as sequenced in a study of response to subunit inactivated influenza vaccine. MiXCR, applied by TCRdb to the RT-PCR reads, yields one record per CDR3 protein. The data hold some 850,000 distinct CDR3 sequences, with roughly 20% observed a single time. This material consisted of PBMCs from blood, taken roughly 5 days after vaccination. All receptors derive from a man aged 50 or older who received an inactivated influenza vaccine.

This clonotype was recorded many times. The chain uses TRBV24-1 and TRBJ2-2, with D unclear. This CDR3 region has 12 residues. V lost 9 bases, J lost 6 bases, and 10 bases lay in between. Germline CDR1 KGHDR, CDR2 SFDVKD. The CDR3 region has the DNA TGTGCCACCTTGAAGGAATCCGGGGAGCTGTTTTTT. Protein sequence: CATLKESGELFF.

This clonotype has a handful of counts. The CDR3 here is CASSQTSRGFGANVLTF. The CDR3 bases are TGTGCCAGCAGCCAAACGTCAAGGGGGTTTGGGGCCAACGTCCTGACTTTC. V and J are TRBV27 and TRBJ2-6, with D possibly TRBD1 on 6 matching bases. The V end was cut by 6 bases, the J end by 3 bases, with 18 bases between. Germline V gene data show CDR1 as MNHEY and CDR2 as SMNVEV (reference sequence). The CDR3 covers 17 residues. Full variable domain (remainder filled in from reference TRBV27 and TRBJ2-6): EAQVTQNPRYLITVTGKKLTVTCSQNMNHEYMSWYRQDPGLGLRQIYYSMNVEVTDKGDVPEGYKVSRKEKRNFPLILESPSPNQTSLYFCASSQTSRGFGANVLTFGAGSRLTVL.

This chain connects TRBV7-9 to TRBJ2-7, with D possibly being TRBD1 (6 bases). CDR3 length: 15 residues. Germline V gene data show CDR1 as SEHNR and CDR2 as FQNEAQ (reference sequence). V lost 5 bases and J lost 3, with 17 bases in between. The CDR3 DNA reads TGTGCCAGCAGCGAGAAGATGGGACACAACTACGAGCAGTACTTC. Protein sequence: CASSEKMGHNYEQYF.

This clonotype was picked up a small number of times. The CDR3 spells CATSRLDGGGEKLFF. The DNA of the CDR3 is TGTGCCACCAGCAGGCTTGACGGGGGCGGTGAAAAACTGTTTTTT. The rearrangement links TRBV15 to TRBJ1-4; weak D call: TRBD1 (6 bases). The germline V and J ends were trimmed by 3 bases and 7 bases, with 15 bases remaining between them. The germline gives CDR1 LNHNV, CDR2 YYDKDF (reference sequence). CDR3 length: 15 amino acids.

This sequence joins TRBV7-9 and TRBJ2-3; TRBD2 might be the D (5 bases). There are 16 residues in the CDR3. Germline CDR1 and CDR2: SEHNR and FQNEAQ (reference sequence). V was pared by 2 bases and J by 2 bases, with 14 bases between. The CDR3 region is CASSLRGQEVTDTQYF. The CDR3 nucleotides are TGTGCCAGCAGCTTAAGAGGTCAGGAGGTCACAGATACGCAGTATTTT.

The rearrangement uses TRBV9 and TRBJ1-1, with TRBD1 matching 11 bases. The V gene end was trimmed by 3 bases and the J gene end by 6 bases; junction bases not matched to a gene: 7. CDR1 SGDLS and CDR2 YYNGEE come from the germline V gene. The CDR3 contains 15 residues. CDR3 DNA sequence: TGTGCCAGCAGCGGTGGGGACAGGGGGTTAGCTGAAGCTTTCTTT. Its translation is CASSGGDRGLAEAFF.

This rearrangement joins TRBV12-3 or TRBV12-4 to TRBJ2-3; 10 bases line up with TRBD1. The trim removed 0 bases at V and 4 bases at J, leaving 7 bases unmatched. The CDR3 is made up of 17 amino acids. The CDR3 loop is CASSLASGTGASDTQYF. Written as DNA, the CDR3 is TGTGCCAGCAGTTTAGCATCCGGGACAGGGGCATCAGATACGCAGTATTTT.

The rearrangement links TRBV7-9 to TRBJ2-7; D perhaps matches TRBD2 (5 bases). Germline V CDR1 and CDR2: SEHNR, FQNEAQ (reference sequence). The CDR3 is 16 amino acids. With 6 bases removed from V and 0 bases from J, the gap between germline ends came to 18 bases. The CDR3 DNA reads as TGTGCCAGCAGACCAACCGGACGGGGAACCTCCTACGAGCAGTACTTC. Translating it yields CASRPTGRGTSYEQYF.

This rearrangement joins TRBV6-5 to TRBJ1-5; D not certain. This CDR3 comprises 15 residues. V was trimmed by 2 bases and J by 1 base, leaving 9 bases between them. Per germline, CDR1 MNHEY and CDR2 SVGAGI. The chain's CDR3 is CASSYASGSNQPQHF. CDR3 in DNA: TGTGCCAGCAGTTACGCCTCGGGGAGCAATCAGCCCCAGCATTTT.

The chain recombines TRBV25-1 with TRBJ1-5; TRBD1 agrees at 8 bases. V lost 6 bases, J lost 5 bases, and 9 bases stayed unmatched. From germline, CDR1 is MGHDK and CDR2 SYGVNS. The CDR3 is 15 residues long. CDR3 region: CASSDGQGWYQPQHF. Here the CDR3 DNA reads TGTGCCAGCAGCGACGGACAGGGATGGTATCAGCCCCAGCATTTT.

The chain is built from TRBV15 and TRBJ2-5; D is unresolved. With 0 bases removed from V and 2 bases from J, the gap between germline ends came to 10 bases. Germline V gives CDR1 LNHNV, CDR2 YYDKDF (reference sequence). The CDR3 has 15 residues. Written as DNA, the CDR3 is TGTGCCACCAGCAGAGATCCTGGAAGGCAAGAGACCCAGTACTTC. Protein sequence: CATSRDPGRQETQYF.

This chain uses TRBV20-1 with TRBJ1-5; 11 bases are a match to TRBD1. The CDR3 extends over 13 amino acids. V lost 5 bases, J lost 6 bases, and 3 bases stayed unmatched. In germline, CDR1 is DFQATT, CDR2 SNEGSKA (reference sequence). CDR3 region: CSARTGGGQPQHF. In nucleotides, the CDR3 is TGCAGTGCTCGGACAGGGGGCGGTCAGCCCCAGCATTTT.

V gene TRBV28 combines with J gene TRBJ1-1; D uncertain. Trimming left V 6 bases short and J 1 base short, with 6 bases between. Germline CDR1 reads MDHEN; CDR2 reads SYDVKM. There are 12 residues in the CDR3. The chain's CDR3 is CASRWGNTEAFF. As DNA, the CDR3 is TGTGCCAGCAGATGGGGGAACACTGAAGCTTTCTTT.

The rearrangement uses TRBV20-1 and TRBJ1-4; possible D gene TRBD1, 6 bases. The CDR3 runs 16 residues. CDR1 is DFQATT, CDR2 SNEGSKA, per germline (reference sequence). V dropped 4 bases and J dropped 5 bases, with 20 bases sitting between them. CDR3 coding DNA: TGCAGTGCTAACCAGCCGGGACAAAGTTTAAATGAAAAACTGTTTTTT. It yields the protein CSANQPGQSLNEKLFF.

A few counts support this clonotype. The chain employs TRBV5-1 and TRBJ1-6, with TRBD1 matching 11 bases. J lost 7 bases, V lost 0 bases, and 3 bases had no gene match. The CDR3 totals 16 residues. The germline V gene has CDR1 SGHRS and CDR2 YFSETQ. In nucleotides, the CDR3 is TGCGCCAGCAGCTTGGATGGGACAGGGGGAAATTCACCCCTCCACTTT. Translating gives CASSLDGTGGNSPLHF.

The chain links TRBV21-1 to TRBJ2-1. TRBV21-1 represents a pseudogene. This CDR3 has 16 residues. The CDR3 reads CASSADSVEGYNEQFF. Written as DNA, the CDR3 is TGTGCCAGCAGCGCCGACTCGGTAGAAGGCTACAATGAGCAGTTCTTC.

The chain links TRBV29-1 to TRBJ2-7; 7 positions match TRBD2. The germline gives CDR1 SQVTM, CDR2 ANQGSEA. The CDR3 sequence is 13 residues long. V was clipped by 7 bases and J by 4 bases; unmatched bases: 10. CDR3 sequence reads: CSARTGGGYEQYF. DNA of the CDR3: TGCAGCGCACGGACTGGGGGAGGGTACGAGCAGTACTTC.

The V gene is TRBV10-3, the J gene TRBJ2-7; 9 nucleotides align to TRBD2. In germline, CDR1 is ENHRY, CDR2 SYGVKD. The CDR3 is 16 residues long. Trimming at V came to 3 bases and at J to 7 bases, leaving 13 bases not matched to a gene. The CDR3 loop is CAISDTAGGQPVEQYF. The CDR3 bases are TGTGCCATCAGTGACACAGCGGGGGGCCAACCTGTGGAGCAGTACTTC.

This clonotype was recorded a few times. J is TRBJ2-7 and V is TRBV20-1; no clear D. Germline CDR1 is DFQATT and CDR2 is SNEGSKA (reference sequence). V lost 5 bases and J 3 bases, leaving 17 bases between the germline ends. CDR3 length equals 14 residues. Here the CDR3 DNA reads TGCAGTGCTCAACCCGGCAGGCTCCTCTACGAGCAGTACTTC. Its protein product is CSAQPGRLLYEQYF.

This clonotype has only a few counts. The chain is built from TRBV5-1 and TRBJ2-7, with TRBD1 identical over 8 bases. The CDR3 spans 15 residues. Germline trimming cut 3 bases from V and 4 bases from J; bases unmatched to any gene: 9. The germline CDR1 and CDR2 sequences are SGHRS and YFSETQ. Written as DNA, the CDR3 is TGCGCCAGCAGCTCTTCCGGGACAGGAGTTTACGAGCAGTACTTC. Translated: CASSSSGTGVYEQYF.

This clonotype occurred a few times. V usage is TRBV27 and J usage is TRBJ2-5; 8 positions agree with TRBD1. After removal of 5 bases from V and 4 bases from J, the junction contained 9 bases not matched to a gene. This CDR3 spans 15 amino acids. Germline values: CDR1 MNHEY, CDR2 SMNVEV (reference sequence). DNA for the CDR3: TGTGCCAGCAGTACGAACCCGGGACAGGCAGAGACCCAGTACTTC. This encodes CASSTNPGQAETQYF.

The V and J genes are TRBV5-5 and TRBJ1-4, with 7 positions matching TRBD1. The CDR3 contains 16 residues. CDR1 and CDR2 (germline): SGHKS, YYEKEE (reference sequence). With 4 bases clipped from V and 5 bases from J, the junction kept 11 bases outside the gene matches. Here the CDR3 DNA reads TGTGCCAGCAGCAAACCGGGACAGAACATAAATGAAAAACTGTTTTTT. Its translation is CASSKPGQNINEKLFF.

The CDR3 DNA reads as TGCGCCAGCAGCCAAGATTCCAACACCGGGATGTACCAAGAGACCCAGTACTTC. It codes for CASSQDSNTGMYQETQYF. V usage is TRBV4-3 and J usage is TRBJ2-5; maybe TRBD2 (5 bases). CDR3 length equals 18 residues. V was clipped by 0 bases and J by 0 bases, with 17 bases between them. Germline loops: CDR1 LGHNA, CDR2 YSLEER.

The rearrangement joins TRBV19 to TRBJ2-3, with a tentative D call TRBD2 (5 bases). The germline CDR1 and CDR2 sequences are LNHDA and SQIVND (reference sequence). V was pared by 10 bases and J by 1 base, with 15 bases between. The CDR3 has 14 amino acids. The CDR3 is CATLDLTRTDTQYF. In DNA form, the CDR3 reads TGTGCCACATTGGACTTAACTCGCACAGATACGCAGTATTTT.

This rearrangement joins TRBV6-1 to TRBJ2-1; 12 nucleotides match TRBD2. Trimming took 7 bases from V and 7 from J; bases not matched to a gene: 11. The CDR3 consists of 16 residues. Germline loops: CDR1 MNHNS, CDR2 SASEGT. CDR3 coding DNA: TGTGCCAGCAACCTAGCGGGAGGGCCTCTAGAGAATGAGCAGTTCTTC. Amino acids: CASNLAGGPLENEQFF.

The rearrangement links TRBV27 to TRBJ2-3; D tentatively reads TRBD1 or TRBD2 (6 bases each). The length of the CDR3 is 14 residues. Germline V gives CDR1 MNHEY, CDR2 SMNVEV (reference sequence). V was cut by 6 bases and J by 4 bases, with 14 bases left in between. CDR3 DNA: TGTGCCAGCAGGAGGGGGGCCGTTTCAGATACGCAGTATTTT. It encodes CASRRGAVSDTQYF.

The chain couples TRBV4-1 to TRBJ2-1; maybe TRBD2 (5 bases). The CDR3 is 15 residues long. Per germline, CDR1 MGHRA and CDR2 YSYEKL. Trimming removed 6 bases from V and 6 bases from J, with 18 bases in between. Written as DNA, the CDR3 is TGCGCCAGCAGACATTCCGTCCGAGGGATCAATGAGCAGTTCTTC. This codes for CASRHSVRGINEQFF.